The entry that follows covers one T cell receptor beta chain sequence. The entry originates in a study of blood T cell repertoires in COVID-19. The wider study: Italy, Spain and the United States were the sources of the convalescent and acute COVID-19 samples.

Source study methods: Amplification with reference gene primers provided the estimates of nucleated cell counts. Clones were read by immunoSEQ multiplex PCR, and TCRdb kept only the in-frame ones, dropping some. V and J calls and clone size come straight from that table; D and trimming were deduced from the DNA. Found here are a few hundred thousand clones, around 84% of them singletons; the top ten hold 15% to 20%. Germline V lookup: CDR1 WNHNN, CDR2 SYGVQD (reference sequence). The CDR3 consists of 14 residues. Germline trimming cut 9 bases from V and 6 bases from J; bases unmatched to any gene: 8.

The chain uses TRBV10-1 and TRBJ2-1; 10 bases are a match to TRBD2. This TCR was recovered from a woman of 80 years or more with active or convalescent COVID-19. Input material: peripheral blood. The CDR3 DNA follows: TGCGCCAGGAGTAGCGGGGGGCCTTCCAATGAGCAGTTCTTC. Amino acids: CARSSGGPSNEQFF.